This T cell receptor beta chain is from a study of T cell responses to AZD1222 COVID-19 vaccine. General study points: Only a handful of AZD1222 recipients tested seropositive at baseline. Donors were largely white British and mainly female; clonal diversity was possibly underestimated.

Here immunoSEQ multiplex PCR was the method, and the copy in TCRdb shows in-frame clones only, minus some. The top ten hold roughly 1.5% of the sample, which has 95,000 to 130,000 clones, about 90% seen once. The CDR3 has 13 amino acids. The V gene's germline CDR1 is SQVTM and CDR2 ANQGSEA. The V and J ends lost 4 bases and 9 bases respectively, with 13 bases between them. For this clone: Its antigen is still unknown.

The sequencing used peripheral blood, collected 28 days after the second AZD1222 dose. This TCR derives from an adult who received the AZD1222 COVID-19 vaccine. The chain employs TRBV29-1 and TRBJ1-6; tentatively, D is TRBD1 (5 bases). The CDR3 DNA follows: TGCAGCGTTGGGGGGGGATTAGGTTCACCCCTCCACTTT. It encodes CSVGGGLGSPLHF.